What follows is one TCR beta chain and its context. The CDR3 has 15 residues. CDR1 SQVTM and CDR2 ANQGSEA come from the germline V gene. V lost 3 bases to trimming and J lost 4 bases; unmatched junction nucleotides: 11. Source study methods: Estimates of nucleated cell counts were drawn from the amplification of reference gene primers. Profiling relied on immunoSEQ multiplex PCR, and the TCRdb table lists in-frame clones only, not all of them. The V and J calls and clone size come from that table; D and trimming were worked out from the DNA. Of 500,000 or so clones listed, approximately 86% are singletons. These data come from a study of blood T cell repertoires in COVID-19. About the study: Specimens from acute and convalescent COVID-19 originated in the United States, Italy and Spain.

Living in under 30 US areas, the participants were between roughly 18 and 90 years of age. Participant-reported clinical history was the basis for cohort assignment. The specimen was PBMCs or T cells enriched from blood (not recorded which). V usage is TRBV29-1 and J usage is TRBJ2-7, with 8 positions matching TRBD2. This receptor was identified in a woman aged 18-29 years who had recovered from COVID-19. CDR3 sequence (DNA): TGCAGCGTTGAGGGAGGGTACGGCGGGGGGTACGAGCAGTACTTC. This gives the protein CSVEGGYGGGYEQYF.